Shown below are 22 T cell receptor beta chains from a single sample sequenced in a study of cytomegalovirus exposure and HLA in healthy donors. 60 Vbeta and 13 Jbeta primers were used in PCR. Sequenced by immunoSEQ multiplex PCR; TCRdb stores in-frame clones only, minus some. Of a few hundred thousand clones in the sample, 75% to 85% were seen once. The source material was PBMCs. These receptors were collected from a girl aged 2-10 years in good health and CMV-seronegative.

V is TRBV7-9 and J is TRBJ2-1, with a weak D call TRBD2 (6 bases). CDR3 length equals 13 residues. V gave up 6 bases and J gave up 9 bases, with 15 bases separating them. Germline CDR1 SEHNR, CDR2 FQNEAQ (reference sequence). CDR3 bases: TGTGCCAGCAGGTCAGGAGTGGGGGGTGAGCAGTTCTTC. Its protein product is CASRSGVGGEQFF.

The chain uses TRBV7-8 and TRBJ1-3; 7 positions agree with TRBD1. This CDR3 is 17 amino acids long. Losses at the gene ends were 4 bases for V and 0 bases for J; bases not matched to a gene: 9. Germline lookup yields CDR1 SGHVS and CDR2 FQNEAQ. The CDR3 coding sequence is TGTGCCAGCAGCTCCCAGACCGGGACAGTCTCTGGAAACACCATATATTTT. This encodes CASSSQTGTVSGNTIYF.

The rearrangement uses TRBV4-1 and TRBJ2-3; 12 positions match TRBD2. The CDR3 totals 15 residues. V shed 4 bases and J 3 bases; nucleotides not matched to a gene: 2. CDR1 and CDR2 (germline): MGHRA, YSYEKL. The CDR3 loop reads CASSPLAGGTDTQYF. In DNA, the CDR3 is TGCGCCAGCAGCCCCCTAGCGGGGGGGACAGATACGCAGTATTTT.

This rearrangement joins TRBV6-5 to TRBJ2-1, with TRBD2 matching over 7 bases. The CDR3 runs 15 residues. From germline, CDR1 is MNHEY and CDR2 SVGAGI. Unmatched junction bases numbered 6, after V lost 6 bases and J lost 1 base. CDR3 nucleotide sequence: TGTGCCAGCAGGAAAAGCGGGGTGTCCTACAATGAGCAGTTCTTC. Translating gives CASRKSGVSYNEQFF.

This clone was found a few times. This rearrangement joins TRBV10-3 to TRBJ1-3; 8 nucleotides match TRBD1. Losses at the gene ends were 5 bases for V and 2 bases for J; bases not matched to a gene: 2. Per the germline V gene, CDR1 is ENHRY and CDR2 is SYGVKD. This CDR3 is 14 amino acids long. The CDR3 DNA reads TGTGCCATCAGTTCACAGGGGGCTGGAAACACCATATATTTT. This gives the protein CAISSQGAGNTIYF.

This clone was seen a single time. The chain has TRBV30 and TRBJ1-1; the D is unclear. The CDR3 totals 15 residues. Per the germline V gene, CDR1 is GTSNPN and CDR2 is SVGIG (reference sequence). The V end lost 1 base, the J end lost 3 bases, and 15 bases lay between the germline ends. CDR3 residues: CAWSGGRGIYTEAFF. CDR3 nucleotide sequence: TGTGCCTGGAGTGGCGGTAGAGGGATTTACACTGAAGCTTTCTTT.

The CDR3 protein is CSVELTGSDTQYF. For the CDR3, the DNA is TGCAGCGTTGAACTAACGGGTAGTGATACGCAGTATTTT. The V gene is TRBV29-1, the J gene TRBJ2-3; D ambiguous. CDR3 length equals 13 residues. Per germline, CDR1 SQVTM and CDR2 ANQGSEA. V shed 2 bases and J shed 6 bases, with 12 bases lying between them.

The chain carries TRBV6-6 and TRBJ1-1; TRBD1 is a possible D gene (6 bases). Germline V gene lookup returns CDR1 MNHNY and CDR2 SVGAGI (reference sequence). The CDR3 has 15 amino acids. The V and J ends lost 2 bases and 2 bases respectively, with 12 bases between them. Here the CDR3 reads CASSYADSFNTEAFF. The CDR3 bases are TGTGCCAGCAGTTACGCGGACAGCTTTAACACTGAAGCTTTCTTT.

The chain carries TRBV5-1 and TRBJ2-7, with 9 bases identical to TRBD1. The trim removed 4 bases at V and 3 bases at J, leaving 8 bases unmatched. The CDR3 consists of 15 residues. Germline V gives CDR1 SGHRS, CDR2 YFSETQ. The CDR3 sequence: CASSPRGQGIYEQYF. In nucleotides, the CDR3 is TGCGCCAGCAGCCCCAGGGGACAGGGCATCTACGAGCAGTACTTC.

This chain joins TRBV4-2 and TRBJ2-1; a possible D gene is TRBD2 (6 bases). Germline V gene data show CDR1 as LGHNA and CDR2 as YNFKEQ. V dropped 0 bases and J dropped 6 bases, with 9 bases sitting between them. The CDR3 covers 14 residues. CDR3 in DNA: TGTGCCAGCAGCCAAGAACTAGCCAGCAATGAGCAGTTCTTC. Translated: CASSQELASNEQFF.

As to this clone: Relative to the germline gene, one junction end is altered; a read error may explain this. The CDR3 reads CASRLGQGNTGELFF. Here the CDR3 DNA reads TGCGCCAGCAGGTTGGGACAGGGAAACACCGGGGAGCTGTTTTTT. The chain joins TRBV5-1 to TRBJ2-2; 9 bases fit TRBD1. CDR1 is SGHRS, CDR2 YFSETQ, per germline. This CDR3 comprises 15 residues.

The chain links TRBV4-2 to TRBJ1-6; D gene uncertain. CDR1 is LGHNA, CDR2 YNFKEQ, per germline. The CDR3 length is 16 residues. The germline V and J ends were trimmed by 1 base and 8 bases, with 15 bases remaining between them. CDR3 sequence (DNA): TGTGCCAGCAGCCAAGTCAGTCTGAATGCTCATTCACCCCTCCACTTT. It yields the protein CASSQVSLNAHSPLHF.

This chain connects TRBV4-2 to TRBJ2-2, with a tentative D call TRBD1 (6 bases). The CDR3 length is 16 residues. Trimming pared 3 bases from V and 1 base from J, leaving 12 bases between. CDR1 and CDR2 from the germline V gene are LGHNA and YNFKEQ. The CDR3 region has the DNA TGTGCCAGCAGCCATGGACCGGGACAGAACACCGGGGAGCTGTTTTTT. Encoded protein: CASSHGPGQNTGELFF.

The V call is TRBV28, the J call TRBJ1-1, with D possibly being TRBD1 (5 bases). The V and J ends lost 4 bases and 6 bases respectively, with 12 bases between them. This CDR3 region has 13 residues. Looked up from germline, CDR1 is MDHEN and CDR2 is SYDVKM. DNA of the CDR3: TGTGCCAGCAGTTGGGCAGGGCTGCCTGAAGCTTTCTTT. As protein: CASSWAGLPEAFF.

This chain's CDR3 is CASSASGILPPDTQYF. In DNA, the CDR3 is TGTGCCAGCAGTGCGTCCGGTATCCTCCCCCCGGATACGCAGTATTTT. V gene TRBV6-1 combines with J gene TRBJ2-3; D call uncertain. CDR3 size: 16 residues. Germline V gene data show CDR1 as MNHNS and CDR2 as SASEGT. Trimming removed 4 bases from V and 6 bases from J, with 20 bases in between.

This chain links TRBV28 with TRBJ1-2; D perhaps matches TRBD1 (6 bases). The germline V gene has CDR1 MDHEN and CDR2 SYDVKM. V lost 4 bases, J lost 4 bases, and 10 bases lay in between. The CDR3 length is 13 residues. The CDR3 protein is CASSSRTAYGYTF. The CDR3 nucleotides read TGTGCCAGCAGTTCCCGGACAGCCTATGGCTACACCTTC.

The V and J genes are TRBV1 and TRBJ2-3; TRBD1, the table's D call, lacks a check against the DNA. TRBV1 counts as a pseudogene. This CDR3 has 17 residues. The CDR3 region is CTSSQARIRGGTDTQYF. As DNA, the CDR3 is TGCACCAGCAGCCAAGCGAGGATCAGGGGAGGCACAGATACGCAGTATTTT.

The rearrangement links TRBV27 to TRBJ2-3, with a tentative D call TRBD1 (6 bases). The length of the CDR3 is 17 residues. Between the trimmed V and J ends, which lost 4 bases and 1 base, there was a span of 18 bases. Germline CDR1 is MNHEY and CDR2 is SMNVEV (reference sequence). The CDR3 sequence: CASSSGTPTFGTDTQYF. The DNA for the CDR3 is TGTGCCAGCAGTTCCGGGACACCCACATTTGGCACAGATACGCAGTATTTT.

This chain links TRBV6-6 with TRBJ1-3, with D perhaps TRBD1 (6 bases). Germline V gene lookup returns CDR1 MNHNY and CDR2 SVGAGI (reference sequence). The CDR3 covers 14 residues. V lost 6 bases and J lost 0, with 9 bases in between. The DNA for the CDR3 is TGTGCCAGCAGACGACAGGTCTCTGGAAACACCATATATTTT. Amino acid sequence: CASRRQVSGNTIYF.

V gene TRBV2 combines with J gene TRBJ1-2, with TRBD1 identical over 7 bases. The CDR3 is made up of 15 amino acids. The V segment lost 8 bases and the J segment 1 base; nucleotides outside the gene matches: 10. The germline gives CDR1 SNHLY, CDR2 FYNNEI. The CDR3 protein is CASPGQGGNNYGYTF. In nucleotides, the CDR3 is TGTGCCAGCCCGGGGCAGGGGGGTAATAACTATGGCTACACCTTC. Supplemented by reference TRBV2 and TRBJ1-2, the full variable domain reads EPEVTQTPSHQVTQMGQEVILRCVPISNHLYFYWYRQILGQKVEFLVSFYNNEISEKSEIFDDQFSVERPDGSNFTLKIRSTKLEDSAMYFCASPGQGGNNYGYTFGSGTRLTVV.

The chain employs TRBV5-1 and TRBJ1-4, with TRBD1 identical over 7 bases. CDR3 length equals 16 residues. Trimming cost V 1 base and J 8 bases; bases outside gene matches: 11. Per the germline V gene, CDR1 is SGHRS and CDR2 is YFSETQ. The CDR3 is CASSLSSWQGEEKLFF. CDR3 sequence (DNA): TGCGCCAGCAGCTTGAGTTCCTGGCAGGGGGAGGAAAAACTGTTTTTT.

The V and J genes are TRBV6-5 and TRBJ2-1; 10 bases line up with TRBD2. The germline gives CDR1 MNHEY, CDR2 SVGAGI. This CDR3 comprises 14 residues. The V segment lost 5 bases and the J segment 8 bases; nucleotides outside the gene matches: 6. CDR3 nucleotides: TGTGCCAGCAGTCCCGGGACTAGCGTGGATGAGCAGTTCTTC. Translated, it gives CASSPGTSVDEQFF.